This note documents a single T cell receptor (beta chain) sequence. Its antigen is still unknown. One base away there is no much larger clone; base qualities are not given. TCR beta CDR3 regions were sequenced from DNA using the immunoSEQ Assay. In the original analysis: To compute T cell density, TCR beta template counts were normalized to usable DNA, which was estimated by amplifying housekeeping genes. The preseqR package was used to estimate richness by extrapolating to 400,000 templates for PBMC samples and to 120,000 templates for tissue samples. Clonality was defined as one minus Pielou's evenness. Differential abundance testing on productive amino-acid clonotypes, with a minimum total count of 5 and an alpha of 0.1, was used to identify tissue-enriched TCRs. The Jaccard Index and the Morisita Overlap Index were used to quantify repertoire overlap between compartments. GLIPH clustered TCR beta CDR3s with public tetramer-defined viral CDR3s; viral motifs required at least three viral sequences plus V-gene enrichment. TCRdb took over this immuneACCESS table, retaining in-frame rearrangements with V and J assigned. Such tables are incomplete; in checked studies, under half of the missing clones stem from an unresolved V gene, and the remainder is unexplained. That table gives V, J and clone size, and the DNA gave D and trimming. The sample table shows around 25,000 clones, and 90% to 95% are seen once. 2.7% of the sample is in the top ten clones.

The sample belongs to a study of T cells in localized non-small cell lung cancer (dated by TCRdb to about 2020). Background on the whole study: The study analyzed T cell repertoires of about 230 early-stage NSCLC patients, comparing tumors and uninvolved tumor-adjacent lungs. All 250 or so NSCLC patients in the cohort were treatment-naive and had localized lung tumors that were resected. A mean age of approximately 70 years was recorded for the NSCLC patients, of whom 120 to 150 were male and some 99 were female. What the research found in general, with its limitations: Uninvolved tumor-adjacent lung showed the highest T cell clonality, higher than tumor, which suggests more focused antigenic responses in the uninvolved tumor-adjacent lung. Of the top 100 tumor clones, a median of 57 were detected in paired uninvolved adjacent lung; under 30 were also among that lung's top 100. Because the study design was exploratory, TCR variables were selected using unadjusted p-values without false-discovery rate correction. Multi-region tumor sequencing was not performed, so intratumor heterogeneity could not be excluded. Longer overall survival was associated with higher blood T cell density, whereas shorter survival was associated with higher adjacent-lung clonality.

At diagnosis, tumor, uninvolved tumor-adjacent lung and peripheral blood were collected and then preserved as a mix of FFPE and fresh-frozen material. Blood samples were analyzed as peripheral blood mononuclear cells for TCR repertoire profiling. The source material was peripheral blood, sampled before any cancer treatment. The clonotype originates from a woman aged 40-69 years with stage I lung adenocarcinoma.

In nucleotides, the sequence is TGCGCCAGCAGCTTGCTCCTAGGGGGTTACTCTGGAAACACCATATATTTT. This codes for CASSLLLGGYSGNTIYF. In this chain, TRBV5-1 is recombined with TRBJ1-3; matching of 6 bases hints at TRBD1 as the D gene. Trimming takes 1 base from V and 0 bases from J, and the germline ends sit 14 bases apart. Counted from cysteine to phenylalanine, this CDR3 has 17 amino acids. The sequence is cut down to CDR3 DNA, 51 bases in frame from base 1. The germline V gene sets CDR1 to SGHRS and CDR2 to YFSETQ.